This T cell receptor beta chain appears in the sequencing data of a study of blood T cell repertoires in COVID-19. On the study more broadly: The United States, Italy and Spain were the sources of the acute and convalescent COVID-19 samples.

The V end was cut by 2 bases, the J end by 0 bases, with 6 bases between. CDR3 size: 13 residues. Germline lookup yields CDR1 SGHRS and CDR2 YFSETQ. Clones were read by immunoSEQ multiplex PCR, and TCRdb kept only the in-frame ones, dropping some. The table lists about 99,000 clones, 80% to 90% of them singletons. The chain uses TRBV5-1 and TRBJ2-7; D remains unclear. The origin of this receptor is a man aged 50 to 60 with COVID-19, enrolled during active disease. Sequences were obtained from peripheral blood. Written as DNA, the CDR3 is TGCGCCAGCAGCTTATCCTTCTCCTACGAGCAGTACTTC. Translated: CASSLSFSYEQYF.